A single sample is the source of the 30 T cell receptor beta chains below, sequenced in a study of blood T cell repertoires in COVID-19. The protocol was immunoSEQ multiplex PCR, while the TCRdb copy is restricted to in-frame clones and leaves out a portion. Among 85,000 to 100,000 clones listed, roughly 80% were seen once. Sequencing was done on a sample of peripheral blood. The receptors come from a man aged 45-65 years who had recovered from COVID-19.

The rearrangement links TRBV7-9 to TRBJ1-4; perhaps TRBD1 as D (5 bases). The CDR3 totals 14 residues. Germline CDR1 is SEHNR and CDR2 is FQNEAQ (reference sequence). Deletions cut 9 bases from V and 3 bases from J, with 14 bases between. CDR3 coding DNA: TGTGCCAGTACCAGCCAGGGCCCTAATGAAAAACTGTTTTTT. Its protein product is CASTSQGPNEKLFF.

The V gene is TRBV6-2 or TRBV6-3, the J gene TRBJ2-2; D call uncertain. CDR1 MNHEY and CDR2 SVGEGT come from the germline V gene. CDR3 length: 13 residues. Trimming took off 0 bases at V and 11 bases at J, with 10 bases between the two ends. For the CDR3, the DNA is TGTGCCAGCAGTTACTCGACCCCTAGAGAGCTGTTTTTT. It specifies CASSYSTPRELFF.

The chain carries TRBV18 and TRBJ1-1; D unresolved. Per germline, CDR1 KGHSH and CDR2 LQKENI. V lost 4 bases, J lost 4 bases, and 13 bases lay in between. The CDR3 has 14 residues. The CDR3 bases are TGTGCCAGCTCACGAGGAGGGTTCAGCACTGAAGCTTTCTTT. It yields the protein CASSRGGFSTEAFF.

The V gene is TRBV18, the J gene TRBJ2-5; possible D gene TRBD1, 6 bases. Germline V gene data show CDR1 as KGHSH and CDR2 as LQKENI. V lost 2 bases to trimming and J lost 5 bases, with 9 bases between them. The CDR3 is 13 residues long. CDR3 nucleotide sequence: TGTGCCAGCTCACCAGATAGGGGGGAGACCCAGTACTTC. Translation gives CASSPDRGETQYF.

This clone has only one observation. The rearrangement links TRBV7-8 to TRBJ2-7; 8 bases are a match to TRBD1. Germline-derived CDR1 and CDR2 are SGHVS and FQNEAQ. The CDR3 is 16 amino acids. V lost 5 bases to trimming and J lost 0 bases; unmatched junction nucleotides: 9. The CDR3 loop reads CASSLRQGSSSYEQYF. For the CDR3, the DNA is TGTGCCAGCAGCCTCAGACAGGGGTCAAGCTCCTACGAGCAGTACTTC. The full variable domain, in which reference TRBV7-8 and TRBJ2-7 provide the parts outside the CDR3, is GAGVSQSPRYKVAKRGQDVALRCDPISGHVSLFWYQQALGQGPEFLTYFQNEAQLDKSGLPSDRFFAERPEGSVSTLKIQRTQQEDSAVYLCASSLRQGSSSYEQYFGPGTRLTVT.

This chain connects TRBV5-6 to TRBJ1-1; TRBD1 aligns across 8 bases. Germline loops: CDR1 SGHDT, CDR2 YYEEEE. V was pared by 2 bases and J by 5 bases, with 5 bases of the junction left unmatched. CDR3 length: 14 residues. The CDR3 region is CASSLNRGRTEAFF. The CDR3 DNA follows: TGTGCCAGCAGCTTAAACAGGGGGAGGACTGAAGCTTTCTTT.

V gene TRBV7-2 combines with J gene TRBJ2-2; TRBD1 aligns across 10 bases. V was pared by 5 bases and J by 2 bases, with 2 bases of the junction left unmatched. This CDR3 region has 15 residues. Germline loops: CDR1 SGHTA, CDR2 FQGNSA. The CDR3: CASSGQGGNTGELFF. For the CDR3, the DNA is TGTGCCAGCAGCGGACAGGGGGGTAACACCGGGGAGCTGTTTTTT.

The rearrangement joins TRBV28 to TRBJ2-7; weak D call: TRBD2 (6 bases). Trimming shortened V by 3 bases and J by 4 bases, and 13 bases separated the two germline ends. Germline assignment: CDR1 MDHEN and CDR2 SYDVKM. The length of the CDR3 is 14 residues. The CDR3 is CASSFTGRQYEQYF. DNA of the CDR3: TGTGCCAGCAGTTTTACCGGGAGACAGTACGAGCAGTACTTC.

J is TRBJ2-7 and V is TRBV6-2 or TRBV6-3; the D gene is possibly TRBD2 (5 bases). CDR3 size: 15 residues. Germline-derived CDR1 and CDR2 are MNHEY and SVGEGT. The V and J ends lost 0 bases and 3 bases respectively, with 12 bases between them. The CDR3 region has the DNA TGTGCCAGCAGTTACTCTCGAGGGATCGGCTACGAGCAGTACTTC. Translation gives CASSYSRGIGYEQYF.

The chain carries TRBV3-1 (or the pseudogene TRBV3-2) and TRBJ2-5; D is possibly TRBD2 (6 bases). Germline CDR1 LGHDT, CDR2 YNNKEL (reference sequence). The CDR3 covers 14 residues. Trimming cost V 0 bases and J 7 bases, with 12 bases left between them. Here the CDR3 reads CASSQEGGSRTQYF. CDR3 DNA: TGTGCCAGCAGCCAAGAAGGAGGGTCTAGGACCCAGTACTTC.

V and J are TRBV12-3 or TRBV12-4 and TRBJ2-4; 8 bases agree with TRBD1. V lost 8 bases, J lost 9 bases, and 6 bases stayed unmatched. The CDR3 is 12 residues long. The CDR3: CASHGQGAIQYF. CDR3 DNA: TGTGCCAGCCACGGACAGGGCGCCATTCAGTACTTC.

The chain uses TRBV5-1 and TRBJ2-6, with 10 bases matching TRBD1. The CDR3 has 18 amino acids. V dropped 3 bases and J dropped 0; count of bases not matched to a gene: 6. Per the germline V gene, CDR1 is SGHRS and CDR2 is YFSETQ. CDR3 nucleotides: TGCGCCAGCAGCTCCCGGACAGGGGGACTCTCTGGGGCCAACGTCCTGACTTTC. Translated, it gives CASSSRTGGLSGANVLTF.

In nucleotides, the CDR3 is TGTGCCAGCAGCTTAGCCCCCACTAGCCAAGAGACCCAGTACTTC. Protein sequence: CASSLAPTSQETQYF. This sequence joins TRBV7-7 and TRBJ2-5; TRBD2 is a possible D gene (5 bases). Per germline, CDR1 SSHAT and CDR2 FNYEAQ (reference sequence). V lost 0 bases, J lost 1 base, and 9 bases lay in between. The CDR3 spans 15 residues.

This clone was counted between two and nine times. This chain joins TRBV7-2 and TRBJ2-7, with TRBD2 identical over 7 bases. The CDR3 spans 20 residues. CDR1 and CDR2 (germline): SGHTA, FQGNSA. V was clipped by 0 bases and J by 1 base; unmatched bases: 18. The CDR3 sequence is CASSLAMFPRSAGGSYEQYF. DNA for the CDR3: TGTGCCAGCAGCTTAGCAATGTTCCCTAGATCCGCCGGGGGGTCCTACGAGCAGTACTTC.

The chain carries TRBV24-1 and TRBJ2-2; 10 bases are shared with TRBD2. The CDR3 has 14 amino acids. Germline V gene data show CDR1 as KGHDR and CDR2 as SFDVKD. V trimming: 7 bases; J trimming: 3 bases; junction bases outside the gene matches: 1. The CDR3 DNA reads as TGTGCCACCAGGGGGACTAGCGACACCGGGGAGCTGTTTTTT. Its translation is CATRGTSDTGELFF.

The chain is built from TRBV11-2 and TRBJ1-1, with a weak D call TRBD1 (5 bases). Trimming removed 5 bases from V and 10 bases from J, with 14 bases in between. Germline values: CDR1 SGHAT, CDR2 FQNNGV. The CDR3 runs to 12 residues. Here the CDR3 reads CASSHNPGGAFF. The DNA of the CDR3 is TGTGCCAGCAGCCACAACCCGGGGGGAGCTTTCTTT.

The CDR3: CASTLGNRGTEAFF. In DNA, the CDR3 is TGTGCCAGCACCCTGGGCAACAGGGGCACTGAAGCTTTCTTT. The V and J genes are TRBV28 and TRBJ1-1; TRBD1 matches 7 bases. The CDR3 is 14 residues long. The J segment lost 4 bases and the V segment lost 7 bases, leaving 9 bases of the junction unmatched. The germline CDR1 and CDR2 sequences are MDHEN and SYDVKM.

The V call is TRBV27, the J call TRBJ1-6, with D uncertain. The CDR3 is 12 residues long. V was clipped by 2 bases and J by 7 bases, with 3 bases between them. Germline values: CDR1 MNHEY, CDR2 SMNVEV (reference sequence). CDR3 sequence: CASSLANSPLHF. For the CDR3, the DNA is TGTGCCAGCAGTTTAGCGAATTCACCCCTCCACTTT.

This chain uses TRBV7-3 with TRBJ2-2; D not resolved. Between the trimmed V and J ends, which lost 5 bases and 2 bases, there was a span of 3 bases. The CDR3 totals 12 residues. Germline V CDR1 and CDR2: SGHTA, FQGTGA. CDR3 protein: CASSINTGELFF. CDR3 nucleotides: TGTGCCAGCAGCATAAACACCGGGGAGCTGTTTTTT.

The rearrangement links TRBV9 to TRBJ2-7; TRBD2 might be the D (5 bases). The V end lost 0 bases, the J end lost 2 bases, and 6 bases lay between the germline ends. This CDR3 region has 13 residues. Germline-derived CDR1 and CDR2 are SGDLS and YYNGEE. The CDR3 DNA sequence: TGTGCCAGCAGCGTAGGGGAGCCCTACGAGCAGTACTTC. This sequence encodes CASSVGEPYEQYF. The complete variable domain, with remaining parts taken from reference TRBV9 and TRBJ2-7, reads DSGVTQTPKHLITATGQRVTLRCSPRSGDLSVYWYQQSLDQGLQFLIQYYNGEERAKGNILERFSAQQFPDLHSELNLSSLELGDSALYFCASSVGEPYEQYFGPGTRLTVT.

The chain is built from TRBV27 and TRBJ2-1; 8 positions match TRBD1. J gave up 4 bases and V 5 bases, and 7 bases lay outside the gene matches. This CDR3 has 15 residues. CDR1 and CDR2 (germline): MNHEY, SMNVEV (reference sequence). CDR3 amino acids: CASSDRGPPYNEQFF. CDR3 sequence (DNA): TGTGCCAGCAGTGACAGGGGCCCGCCTTACAATGAGCAGTTCTTC.

This chain connects TRBV19 to TRBJ1-1; D unclear. From germline, CDR1 is LNHDA and CDR2 SQIVND (reference sequence). This CDR3 is 17 amino acids long. Trimming left V 6 bases short and J 0 bases short, with 20 bases between. The CDR3 protein is CASSNLGSYIMNTEAFF. The CDR3 DNA reads TGTGCCAGTAGCAACCTAGGCAGTTATATCATGAACACTGAAGCTTTCTTT.

The V and J genes are TRBV14 and TRBJ2-5; D is perhaps TRBD1 (5 bases). The CDR3 totals 18 residues. Deletions cut 0 bases from V and 5 bases from J, with 22 bases between. Germline lookup yields CDR1 SGHDN and CDR2 FVKESK. The CDR3 loop is CASSQERDALGAWETQYF. The CDR3 region has the DNA TGTGCCAGCAGCCAAGAACGAGACGCCCTTGGGGCCTGGGAGACCCAGTACTTC.

The chain combines TRBV6-2 or TRBV6-3 with TRBJ1-2; 8 nucleotides line up with TRBD1. Germline V lookup: CDR1 MNHEY, CDR2 SVGEGT. Germline trimming cut 4 bases from V and 6 bases from J; bases unmatched to any gene: 10. This CDR3 is built from 15 residues. The CDR3 DNA reads as TGTGCCAGCAGTTTCCTACAGACAGGGGTTAATGGCTACACCTTC. Amino acids: CASSFLQTGVNGYTF.

This chain connects TRBV9 to TRBJ2-7; D might be TRBD1 (6 bases). The CDR3 loop spans 14 amino acids. Per the germline V gene, CDR1 is SGDLS and CDR2 is YYNGEE. Trimming removed 4 bases at V and 6 bases at J, with 17 bases between. The CDR3 loop reads CASSPQPNRAEQYF. The DNA for the CDR3 is TGTGCCAGCAGCCCGCAACCCAACAGGGCCGAGCAGTACTTC. The whole variable domain, remainder taken from reference TRBV9 and TRBJ2-7, is DSGVTQTPKHLITATGQRVTLRCSPRSGDLSVYWYQQSLDQGLQFLIQYYNGEERAKGNILERFSAQQFPDLHSELNLSSLELGDSALYFCASSPQPNRAEQYFGPGTRLTVT.

The genes are TRBV6-5 and TRBJ1-3; TRBD1 is a possible D gene (5 bases). CDR1 MNHEY and CDR2 SVGAGI come from the germline V gene. CDR3 length: 14 residues. The germline V and J ends were trimmed by 6 bases and 2 bases, with 11 bases remaining between them. The CDR3 region is CASSPQVAGNTIYF. In DNA, the CDR3 is TGTGCCAGCAGCCCACAGGTAGCTGGAAACACCATATATTTT.

This sequence joins TRBV10-3 and TRBJ1-4; 7 bases line up with TRBD1. The V and J ends lost 3 bases and 1 base, in that order; junction bases with no gene match: 5. Per germline, CDR1 ENHRY and CDR2 SYGVKD. This CDR3 region has 16 residues. The CDR3 coding sequence is TGTGCCATCAGTGATGGAGGGGGCAGAACTAATGAAAAACTGTTTTTT. The encoded protein is CAISDGGGRTNEKLFF.

V usage is TRBV5-1 and J usage is TRBJ2-5, with 9 positions matching TRBD2. Trimming cost V 3 bases and J 2 bases; bases outside gene matches: 8. Germline loops: CDR1 SGHRS, CDR2 YFSETQ. The CDR3 extends over 16 amino acids. CDR3 protein: CASSSSGTVGQETQYF. CDR3 DNA: TGCGCCAGCAGCTCTAGCGGGACGGTGGGGCAAGAGACCCAGTACTTC.

This sequence joins TRBV18 and TRBJ1-3; the D gene is possibly TRBD1 (6 bases). The germline V gene has CDR1 KGHSH and CDR2 LQKENI. The CDR3 runs 15 residues. V lost 3 bases, J lost 0 bases, and 9 bases lay in between. This CDR3 is CASSPTGSSGNTIYF. The DNA of the CDR3 is TGTGCCAGCTCACCTACAGGGAGCTCTGGAAACACCATATATTTT.

This clone has only a few counts. The chain links TRBV5-1 to TRBJ1-1; maybe TRBD1 (5 bases). Between the trimmed V and J ends, which lost 0 bases and 1 base, there was a span of 7 bases. This CDR3 is built from 14 residues. Germline loops: CDR1 SGHRS, CDR2 YFSETQ. CDR3: CASSLGQPNTEAFF. The CDR3 coding sequence is TGCGCCAGCAGCTTGGGACAGCCGAACACTGAAGCTTTCTTT.